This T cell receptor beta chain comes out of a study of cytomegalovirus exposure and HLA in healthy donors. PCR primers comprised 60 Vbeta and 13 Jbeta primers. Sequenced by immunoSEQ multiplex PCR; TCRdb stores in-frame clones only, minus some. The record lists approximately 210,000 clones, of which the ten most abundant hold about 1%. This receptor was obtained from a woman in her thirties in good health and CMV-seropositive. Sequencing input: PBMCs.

CDR3 sequence (DNA): TGTGCCAGCAGCTCCCTTTATTACAGGGGGGGGTGGGACAATGAGCAGTTCTTC. It yields the protein CASSSLYYRGGWDNEQFF. This chain connects TRBV5-7 to TRBJ2-1; tentative D call: TRBD1 (8 bases). TRBV5-7 is flagged as an ORF with uncertain function. Trimming stripped 3 bases from V and 5 bases from J, with 24 bases between. This CDR3 is 18 amino acids long.